The 25 T cell receptor beta chains reported below all come from one sample, sequenced in a study of T-cell reconstitution after alpha-beta-depleted transplantation in children. Using unique molecular identifiers, the investigators prepared the TCRbeta library. MiXCR, run by TCRdb on the PCR reads, gives a single entry per CDR3 protein. The sample contains 360,000 or so distinct CDR3 sequences, 20% of which appear only once. Sequences were derived from PBMCs from the stem cell graft donor, sampled from the stem cell graft. The receptors originated from a human donor who donated a stem cell graft to a child with acute myeloid leukemia.

This clonotype was counted only a few times. The V call is TRBV5-1, the J call TRBJ2-7; D is ambiguous. Germline lookup yields CDR1 SGHRS and CDR2 YFSETQ. The germline V and J ends were trimmed by 0 bases and 3 bases, with 13 bases remaining between them. The CDR3 is 15 amino acids. The CDR3 DNA sequence: TGCGCCAGCAGCTTGGTGTCCGACCTCAACTACGAGCAGTACTTC. As protein: CASSLVSDLNYEQYF.

This clonotype was detected only a few times. The chain carries TRBV6-2 or TRBV6-3 and TRBJ2-7; possible D gene TRBD1, 6 bases. Trimming took off 5 bases at V and 7 bases at J, with 21 bases between the two ends. This CDR3 spans 15 amino acids. The germline gives CDR1 MNHEY, CDR2 SVGEGT. The CDR3 sequence is CASSSRDTYLWEQYF. In DNA form, the CDR3 reads TGTGCCAGCAGTAGCCGGGACACATATTTGTGGGAGCAGTACTTC.

The chain couples TRBV2 to TRBJ1-4, with TRBD1 as a possible D gene (6 bases). The germline V gene encodes CDR1 SNHLY and CDR2 FYNNEI. The ends were cut back, 6 bases at V and 8 bases at J, with 16 bases in the middle. CDR3 length: 14 amino acids. The CDR3 region is CASRGGKEVEKLFF. CDR3 DNA: TGTGCCAGCAGAGGGGGGAAAGAAGTCGAAAAACTGTTTTTT.

The J gene is TRBJ1-1, the V gene TRBV12-3 or TRBV12-4; unclear D gene. With 7 bases removed from V and 0 bases from J, the gap between germline ends came to 9 bases. The CDR3 is made up of 13 amino acids. The CDR3 sequence: CASTPRMNTEAFF. The CDR3 DNA sequence: TGTGCCAGCACCCCCCGCATGAACACTGAAGCTTTCTTT.

V and J are TRBV7-9 and TRBJ2-1, with a possible D match to TRBD2 (5 bases). Germline values: CDR1 SEHNR, CDR2 FQNEAQ (reference sequence). The length of the CDR3 is 16 residues. Deletions cut 1 base from V and 0 bases from J, with 10 bases between. CDR3 amino acids: CASSLVVASSYNEQFF. CDR3 DNA sequence: TGTGCCAGCAGCTTAGTAGTAGCGAGCTCCTACAATGAGCAGTTCTTC.

This clonotype has more than one count but fewer than ten. The V call is TRBV12-3 or TRBV12-4, the J call TRBJ2-3; D is possibly TRBD1 (5 bases). The ends were cut back, 1 base at V and 0 bases at J, with 8 bases in the middle. This CDR3 contains 15 residues. The CDR3 DNA sequence: TGTGCCAGCAGTTTAGAGGGGCTCAGCACAGATACGCAGTATTTT. Translated, it gives CASSLEGLSTDTQYF.

This clonotype was observed a few times. This sequence joins TRBV7-2 and TRBJ2-1; D not resolved. This CDR3 is built from 13 residues. CDR1 and CDR2 from the germline V gene are SGHTA and FQGNSA. V was cut by 4 bases and J by 7 bases, with 11 bases left in between. The CDR3 protein is CASSSTTGNEQFF. As DNA, the CDR3 is TGTGCCAGCAGCTCGACGACTGGTAATGAGCAGTTCTTC. Based on the CDR3 plus reference TRBV7-2 and TRBJ2-1, the full variable domain is GAGVSQSPSNKVTEKGKDVELRCDPISGHTALYWYRQSLGQGLEFLIYFQGNSAPDKSGLPSDRFSAERTGGSVSTLTIQRTQQEDSAVYLCASSSTTGNEQFFGPGTRLTVL.

This clonotype was seen only a few times. The chain links TRBV10-3 to TRBJ2-3, with 10 bases identical to TRBD1. CDR1 is ENHRY, CDR2 SYGVKD, per germline. The CDR3 extends over 14 amino acids. Unmatched junction bases numbered 6, after V lost 10 bases and J lost 2 bases. CDR3 in DNA: TGTGCCACTCTGACAGGGGGCCTCACAGATACGCAGTATTTT. This codes for CATLTGGLTDTQYF.

This clonotype was seen repeatedly, ten times or more. V gene TRBV29-1 combines with J gene TRBJ1-2; D not certain. V gave up 7 bases and J gave up 7 bases, with 16 bases separating them. Germline lookup yields CDR1 SQVTM and CDR2 ANQGSEA. There are 12 residues in the CDR3. CDR3 sequence reads: CSDPDGNGGYTF. DNA for the CDR3: TGCAGCGACCCGGACGGAAATGGTGGCTACACCTTC.

A remark on this clonotype: The junction and the germline gene differ at one end; a read error may be behind it. CDR3 bases: TGTGCTAGCAGACCGACTGGAAGCTCCTACGAGCAGTACTTC. Protein product: CASRPTGSSYEQYF. The rearrangement joins TRBV7-7 to TRBJ2-7, with no clear D. This CDR3 region has 14 residues. Germline-derived CDR1 and CDR2 are SSHAT and FNYEAQ (reference sequence). Based on the CDR3 plus reference TRBV7-7 and TRBJ2-7, the full variable domain is GAGVSQSPRYKVTKRGQDVTLRCDPISSHATLYWYQQALGQGPEFLTYFNYEAQPDKSGLPSDRFSAERPEGSISTLTIQRTEQRDSAMYRCASRPTGSSYEQYFGPGTRLTVT.

V and J are TRBV29-1 and TRBJ2-7; 8 nucleotides line up with TRBD2. V lost 1 base to trimming and J lost 1 base; unmatched junction nucleotides: 6. From germline, CDR1 is SQVTM and CDR2 ANQGSEA. The CDR3 is made up of 15 amino acids. CDR3 DNA sequence: TGCAGCGTTGAAGTAGGGGCGGGGGGTTCCTACGAGCAGTACTTC. Its protein product is CSVEVGAGGSYEQYF.

The sample holds a few counts of this clonotype. This rearrangement joins TRBV20-1 to TRBJ2-1; perhaps TRBD2 as D (6 bases). The V gene's germline CDR1 is DFQATT and CDR2 SNEGSKA (reference sequence). The CDR3 is 12 amino acids. V lost 7 bases and J lost 5, with 12 bases in between. The CDR3 DNA reads TGCAGTGGCGGGACGCCTAACAATGAGCAGTTCTTC. Residues: CSGGTPNNEQFF.

In this sample, this clonotype turned up a few times. The CDR3: CSVLDRSNTEAFF. As DNA, the CDR3 is TGCAGCGTTTTGGACAGGTCCAACACTGAAGCTTTCTTT. V is TRBV29-1 and J is TRBJ1-1; the match to TRBD1 covers 7 bases. CDR3 size: 13 residues. The V segment lost 5 bases and the J segment 2 bases; nucleotides outside the gene matches: 5. Germline loops: CDR1 SQVTM, CDR2 ANQGSEA.

This clonotype was recorded many times. The gene calls are TRBV20-1 and TRBJ1-2, with TRBD1 matching over 7 bases. CDR1 and CDR2 (germline): DFQATT, SNEGSKA (reference sequence). The CDR3 totals 14 residues. The J segment lost 9 bases and the V segment lost 6 bases, leaving 16 bases of the junction unmatched. The CDR3 DNA is TGCAGTGCCACCCTCGACCGGACAGGTCGTCGCTACACCTTC. This codes for CSATLDRTGRRYTF.

The chain links TRBV12-3 or TRBV12-4 to TRBJ2-1, with 7 bases matching TRBD1. The trim removed 7 bases at V and 4 bases at J, leaving 10 bases unmatched. The CDR3 runs 15 residues. The CDR3 DNA follows: TGTGCCAGCAACGAAATAGGGACAGTTTACAATGAGCAGTTCTTC. Translating gives CASNEIGTVYNEQFF.

The rearrangement joins TRBV15 to TRBJ2-1; D remains unclear. The V gene's germline CDR1 is LNHNV and CDR2 YYDKDF (reference sequence). The CDR3 runs 12 residues. V lost 0 bases to trimming and J lost 8 bases, with 5 bases between them. DNA for the CDR3: TGTGCCACCAGCAGAGATTCCGATGAGCAGTTCTTC. Translating it yields CATSRDSDEQFF.

The chain recombines TRBV6-4 with TRBJ2-2; no clear D gene. The germline V gene encodes CDR1 MRHNA and CDR2 SNTAGT. This CDR3 is built from 14 residues. V lost 0 bases, J lost 1 base, and 3 bases lay in between. The CDR3 loop is CASSDSRNTGELFF. CDR3 coding DNA: TGTGCCAGCAGTGACTCAAGGAACACCGGGGAGCTGTTTTTT.

This clonotype was seen at least ten times. One end of the junction varies from germline; a read error may be responsible. This sequence joins TRBV5-1 and TRBJ2-7, with TRBD2 identical over 10 bases. Per germline, CDR1 SGHRS and CDR2 YFSETQ. The CDR3 sequence is 15 residues long. The CDR3 DNA reads TGTGCCAGCAGTTTACGGACTAGCGGCTCCTACGAGCAGTACTTC. It is translated as CASSLRTSGSYEQYF. Complete variable domain (other parts from reference TRBV5-1 and TRBJ2-7): KAGVTQTPRYLIKTRGQQVTLSCSPISGHRSVSWYQQTPGQGLQFLFEYFSETQRNKGNFPGRFSGRQFSNSRSEMNVSTLELGDSALYLCASSLRTSGSYEQYFGPGTRLTVT.

The sample holds a few counts of this clonotype. J is TRBJ2-2 and V is TRBV25-1; D is ambiguous. The CDR3 runs to 15 residues. Trimming removed 3 bases at V and 4 bases at J, with 12 bases between. From germline, CDR1 is MGHDK and CDR2 SYGVNS. The CDR3 bases are TGTGCCAGCAGTGACAGGTCTGAAACCACCGGGGAGCTGTTTTTT. It translates to CASSDRSETTGELFF.

This clonotype was detected ten times or more. This chain links TRBV20-1 with TRBJ2-3; the match to TRBD1 covers 8 bases. Germline loops: CDR1 DFQATT, CDR2 SNEGSKA (reference sequence). The CDR3 sequence is 13 residues long. V was pared by 5 bases and J by 6 bases, with 7 bases of the junction left unmatched. The DNA for the CDR3 is TGCAGTGCTGAAAGGACAGGGTCGGATACGCAGTATTTT. This translates into CSAERTGSDTQYF.

Many counts were recorded for this clonotype. The V and J genes are TRBV19 and TRBJ1-4; tentatively, D is TRBD1 (6 bases). The CDR3 length is 16 residues. The V gene lost 4 bases and the J gene lost 4 bases, with 16 bases spanning the gap. Germline V gives CDR1 LNHDA, CDR2 SQIVND (reference sequence). The CDR3 DNA follows: TGTGCCAGTAGTACGCCACCCGGGACACTTAATGAAAAACTGTTTTTT. Encoded protein: CASSTPPGTLNEKLFF.

This sequence joins TRBV12-3 or TRBV12-4 and TRBJ2-7, with D possibly matching TRBD2 (5 bases). Trimming left V 7 bases short and J 3 bases short, with 13 bases between. This CDR3 is 13 amino acids long. CDR3: CASNPGINYEQYF. CDR3 nucleotides: TGTGCCAGCAACCCGGGAATAAACTACGAGCAGTACTTC.

The V call is TRBV12-3 or TRBV12-4, the J call TRBJ2-7; D not resolved. Deletions cut 6 bases from V and 2 bases from J, with 14 bases between. CDR3 length: 14 residues. CDR3 protein: CASSPTALPYEQYF. The CDR3 coding sequence is TGTGCCAGCAGCCCCACGGCACTTCCCTACGAGCAGTACTTC.

This clonotype was observed a handful of times. This chain links TRBV24-1 with TRBJ2-2; possible D gene TRBD2, 5 bases. Germline loops: CDR1 KGHDR, CDR2 SFDVKD. V was trimmed by 6 bases and J by 3 bases, leaving 10 bases between them. This CDR3 spans 14 amino acids. CDR3 nucleotides: TGTGCCACCAGTACCCCGGGGTACACCGGGGAGCTGTTTTTT. Its translation: CATSTPGYTGELFF.

This clonotype has ten or more counts. The V call is TRBV7-8, the J call TRBJ2-5; 9 nucleotides line up with TRBD2. With 0 bases clipped from V and 6 bases from J, the junction kept 8 bases outside the gene matches. CDR3 length: 16 amino acids. Germline loops: CDR1 SGHVS, CDR2 FQNEAQ. The CDR3 bases are TGTGCCAGCAGCTTAGCCGAAGCGGGAGGAGAAAAGACCCAGTACTTC. As protein: CASSLAEAGGEKTQYF.